The rows below give T cell receptor beta chains drawn from one sample of a study of CD8+CD57+ T cells in acquired aplastic anemia. TCRdb re-called the reads through MiXCR, storing one row per CDR3 protein. The sample lists some 160,000 distinct CDR3 sequences, about 50% occurring once. Sequencing was carried out using sorted CD4+, CD8+, or CD8+CD57+ T cells (not recorded which) from PBMCs. All receptors derive from a human donor with aplastic anemia. The conserved cysteine and the conserved F or W are not part of the CDR3 here.

>TRBV20-1|TRBJ2-6
SARSGAYVLT
>TRBV6-1|TRBJ1-6
ASSDFSPLH
>TRBV4-1|TRBJ2-7
ASSQVRSGGGSGEQY
>TRBV19|TRBJ2-1
ASSIPRTRGGSYNEQF
>TRBV24-1|TRBJ1-5
ATSEDRDQPQH
>TRBV7-6|TRBJ1-1
ASSSGQLNTEAL
>TRBV5-1|TRBJ1-1
ASKLGGEDTEAF
>TRBV30|TRBJ1-1
AWSNGGTEAF
>TRBV2|TRBJ2-7
ASSEANGVIYEQY
>TRBV13|TRBJ2-3
ASSVGLAGVMDTQY
>TRBV4-3|TRBJ1-4
ASSQGSSGHGEKLF
>TRBV7-9|TRBJ1-3
ASSYPDSLGNTIY
>TRBV7-6|TRBJ2-1
ASSLAGVDEQF
>TRBV10-3|TRBJ1-2
AISEQGAGYT
>TRBV14|TRBJ1-6
ASSQDPGGPRYSPLH
>TRBV2|TRBJ2-2
ASRGGHTNTGELF
>TRBV30|TRBJ2-7
ACSGVVSYEQY
>TRBV10-1|TRBJ1-1
ASYLTGHMNTEAF
>TRBV9|TRBJ2-3
ASTSTGGTDTQY
>TRBV9|TRBJ1-6
ASSVVFNSPLH
>TRBV7-6|TRBJ2-7
ASSPGVPEQY
>TRBV7-9|TRBJ2-7
ASNRGTAYEQY
>TRBV7-9|TRBJ1-1
ASSLRQGYTEAF
>TRBV7-9|TRBJ1-5
AWSVRSNQPQH
>TRBV2|TRBJ1-5
ASSVRASNQPQH
>TRBV20-1|TRBJ2-7
SARGGRGPSEQY
>TRBV5-1|TRBJ2-1
ASSLGRVEQF
>TRBV2|TRBJ1-1
ASGGQLNTEAF
>TRBV11-2|TRBJ2-7
ASSLGLPTSYEQY
>TRBV20-1|TRBJ2-1
SAGDRGTYNEQF
>TRBV12-3/TRBV12-4|TRBJ2-2
ASRELAGELF
>TRBV27|TRBJ1-1
ASGGTGTEAF
>TRBV2|TRBJ1-1
ASRGGVAF
>TRBV9|TRBJ1-3
ASSVGISGNTIY
>TRBV2|TRBJ1-1
ASRVAQGTEAF
>TRBV29-1|TRBJ2-7
SVEAGQGSYEQY
>TRBV27|TRBJ2-1
ASSQGPTYNEQF
>TRBV6-6|TRBJ2-7
ASSYSGRAYEQY
>TRBV15|TRBJ2-7
ATSRDQTVFYEQY
>TRBV7-3|TRBJ2-7
ASSTTGGSSYEQY
>TRBV11-3|TRBJ2-5
ASSDGSSQETQY
>TRBV5-1|TRBJ2-7
ASSNTGFAYEQY
>TRBV25-1|TRBJ2-1
ASSPGPLTSGTHYNEQF
>TRBV27|TRBJ2-1
ASSIPQGARYYNEQF
>TRBV15|TRBJ1-6
ATSKQTGHNSPLH
>TRBV24-1|TRBJ2-1
ATSDEETGEQF
>TRBV6-5|TRBJ1-1
ASSLQGVRMNTEAF
>TRBV19|TRBJ2-2
ASSIVGNTGELF
>TRBV19|TRBJ2-5
ASSMGDRGTQY
>TRBV3-1|TRBJ2-1
ASSQGLNEQF
>TRBV10-2|TRBJ2-7
ASSEWTSGYEQY
>TRBV20-1|TRBJ1-2
CARDPVLPTGDYGYT
>TRBV11-1|TRBJ2-1
ASSLVSGRWDRVANEQF